A selection of T cell receptor beta chains follows, all from one sample in a study of graft-versus-host responses after intestinal transplantation. Repertoires were generated with immunoSEQ multiplex PCR, while TCRdb's copy carries only in-frame clones and drops some. The sample carries about 130,000 clones, around nine tenths recorded once. The antigens of these receptors remain unknown. The sample consisted of unstimulated CD4+ T cells sorted from spleen or lymph node cells, taken before intestinal transplant. The receptor source for this set is a human donor who received an intestinal transplant. Each CDR3 is given without its conserved first and last residue. Each record gives: D gene, V gene, clone size, CDR3 protein. D genes are given only for firm matches. Not every row has a clone size; where given, it reads once, few, many or a size class.

-,TRBV13,-,ASSLGTLWDEQF
TRBD1,TRBV5-1,-,ASSLLGTGGRNSPLH
-,TRBV6-1,-,ASSEGGGTEAF
-,TRBV27,once,ASTRGLGGQETQY
-,TRBV7-2,once,ASTVGGSSYEQY
TRBD2,TRBV5-1,-,ASSLDIAGGKETQY
TRBD1,TRBV30,once,AWSVGDRGFTDTQY
-,TRBV6-1,-,ASGLRTEAF
TRBD1,TRBV27,-,ASRGQGRDIQY
TRBD1,TRBV28,-,ASSLGIQGKSYEQY
TRBD1,TRBV25-1,-,ASSEYSGQGLNEQF
-,TRBV14,-,ASSQLPPGQSNTEAF
TRBD1,TRBV28,-,ASSSGTANEKLF
-,TRBV10-3,-,AISDGSQETQY
-,TRBV30,-,AWSVLGGGGYT
-,TRBV19,-,ASSVPGEPSGNTIY
-,TRBV20-1,-,SARGNQPQH
-,TRBV5-1,-,ASSLTAIGYNEQF
-,TRBV19,-,ASSRAGGGTEAF
-,TRBV7-5,-,ARSLAPSSYNEQF
TRBD2,TRBV19,-,ASSAGDHTDTQY
TRBD1,TRBV5-1,-,ASSLQGDLSTDTQY
TRBD2,TRBV6-1,-,ASSASGYNEQF
-,TRBV27,-,ASSLSWAGTDTQY
-,TRBV11-3,-,ASSLDNNYEQY
-,TRBV6-1,few,ASSERGISNQPQH
-,TRBV7-2,-,ASSLVPGSYEKLF
-,TRBV5-1,-,ASSLEDGWEQY
TRBD2,TRBV6-5,-,ASSSGTSGRWTQY
TRBD2,TRBV7-9,-,ASTKTSSTDTQY
TRBD2,TRBV7-9,-,ASRRTSGDNEQF
-,TRBV28,once,ASTLGPGTRGEQY
TRBD2,TRBV9,-,ASSPRTSGSSYNEQF
TRBD2,TRBV7-9,-,ASSLPGLAGGRLNEQF
TRBD1,TRBV30,-,AWIRGLGGELF
TRBD1,TRBV7-9,-,ASSPWGTGKTEAF
TRBD2,TRBV19,-,ASSLGSGRATDTQY
TRBD2,TRBV7-9,-,ASSLVLAGGSHEQF
-,TRBV19,-,ASRAGQSNTGELF
TRBD1,TRBV4-1,-,ASSPRQGYSEQY
-,TRBV28,-,ASTKFTGYT
-,TRBV5-4,once,ASSPMRGGEQY
TRBD2,TRBV30,-,AWSPWLAGVTGELF
TRBD2,TRBV7-2,-,ASSLVRHETSSNNEQF
TRBD1,TRBV2,-,ASTGTGGTEAF
TRBD1,TRBV28,-,ASSRTGGSYEQY
-,TRBV9,-,ASSVQGPDTRY
-,TRBV19,-,ASRADGLETQY
TRBD2,TRBV28,-,ASSSVGGGPNTQY
-,TRBV2,-,AGTGLRGDEQF
-,TRBV2,-,ASSALVGLPPDFSYEQY
-,TRBV5-8,-,ASSFRRGVNTGELF
TRBD1,TRBV5-4,-,ASSLGQGRSAGELF
-,TRBV6-6,-,ASSYASTVDYGYT
TRBD1,TRBV10-3,-,AISEPGQGGASYEQY